This TCR beta chain was documented in a study of radiation and T cells in renal cell carcinoma. Study context: Nephrectomy followed 15 Gy stereotactic body radiation by 4 weeks.

Details on this clone: Its target is unknown.

Time point given: baseline pretreatment blood. The treatment: 15 Gy SBRT to primary tumor, nephrectomy 4 weeks later. Blood was sampled at baseline, 2 weeks and 4 weeks after SBRT. Generated by immunoSEQ multiplex PCR, the TCRdb table keeps only in-frame clones and is missing some. The sample holds 45,000 to 65,000 clones, just under 80% seen once. Study-level findings and limits: Top tumor clonotypes rose in blood 2 weeks post-radiation, then contracted. Baseline intratumoral clonotype presence is unknown without pretreatment biopsies.

Trimming took 5 bases from V and 7 from J, leaving 12 bases between them. The CDR3 consists of 13 residues. The V gene's germline CDR1 is GTSNPN and CDR2 SVGIG (reference sequence). This clonotype originated in a man between 60 and 70 years old with renal cell carcinoma. The chain combines TRBV30 with TRBJ1-6, with a weak D call TRBD1 (6 bases). The sequencing used blood, collected from a patient whose treatment included radiotherapy and nephrectomy. CDR3 nucleotide sequence: TGTGCCTGGGAGTTAGGGGGAAATTCACCCCTCCACTTT. The encoded protein is CAWELGGNSPLHF.